This TCR beta chain was sequenced for a study of breast tumors, draining lymph nodes, adjacent tissues. Notes on the study in general: Tumors had less TCR diversity than lymph nodes, more than nontumor tissue. Data only fit, rather than demonstrated, lymph node origin of most tumor T cells.

To note about this clonotype: Its antigen is unknown.

A single record per CDR3 protein comes from TCRdb applying MiXCR to the multiplex PCR reads. The data show approximately 210,000 distinct CDR3 sequences, roughly 32% seen once. Axillary draining lymph nodes of breast cancer patients supplied the node samples. Germline CDR1 is SEHNR and CDR2 is FQNEAQ (reference sequence). This CDR3 has 18 amino acids. Unmatched junction bases numbered 7, after V lost 2 bases and J lost 3 bases. The chain carries TRBV7-9 and TRBJ2-3; TRBD2 aligns across 14 bases. The clonotype originates from a female donor with breast cancer. Some clones in this sample may be carry-over from other donors' samples. The material sequenced was axillary lymph node tissue. CDR3 coding DNA: TGTGCCAGCAGCTTATTAGGGACTAGCGGGAGTCTAACAGATACGCAGTATTTT. It translates to CASSLLGTSGSLTDTQYF. Looking up the rest from reference TRBV7-9 and TRBJ2-3 gives the full variable domain: DTGVSQNPRHKITKRGQNVTFRCDPISEHNRLYWYRQTLGQGPEFLTYFQNEAQLEKSRLLSDRFSAERPKGSFSTLEIQRTEQGDSAMYLCASSLLGTSGSLTDTQYFGPGTRLTVL.